This TCR beta chain emerged from a study of T cell repertoires in cytomegalovirus infection. Looked up from germline, CDR1 is SGHTA and CDR2 is FQGNSA. There are 15 residues in the CDR3. V lost 4 bases to trimming and J lost 4 bases; unmatched junction nucleotides: 5. There are many counts of this clonotype. One entry per CDR3 protein, called by TCRdb with MiXCR from the reads. The sample gives roughly 280,000 distinct CDR3 sequences, around 13% of which show up once; 8.8% is in the top ten. The chain carries TRBV7-2 and TRBJ2-3, with 10 bases identical to TRBD2. The sample consisted of PBMCs. The receptor was derived from a human donor in good health (CMV status not recorded). Some clones in this sample may be carry-over from other donors' samples. The CDR3 region is CASSYSGRAPDTQYF. Written as DNA, the CDR3 is TGTGCCAGCAGCTACAGCGGGAGGGCACCAGATACGCAGTATTTT.